The 2 T cell receptor beta chains in this list originate from one sample, sequenced in a study of regulatory T cells in long-lasting Graves disease. Time point: persistent/refractory GD, antithyroid drugs over 5 years with positive TRAb. RNA from PBMCs was the source of the TCR library. Arm-PCR of CDR3 regions and iRepertoire HTBI primers were the basis on which TCR beta libraries were built. Using its own MiXCR run on the multiplex PCR reads, TCRdb lists one record per CDR3 protein. This sample yields roughly 360,000 distinct CDR3 sequences, of which approximately 25% are seen a single time; approximately 30% belongs to the top ten. The sequenced sample was peripheral blood mononuclear cells (PBMCs), obtained when the disease was refractory, from a patient treated with antithyroid drugs. The receptors derive from a woman in her 40s with Graves disease.

The J gene is TRBJ1-5, the V gene TRBV19; TRBD1 is a possible D gene (6 bases). The CDR3 has 14 residues. Germline CDR1 is LNHDA and CDR2 is SQIVND (reference sequence). The V end lost 5 bases, the J end lost 12 bases, and 20 bases lay between the germline ends. CDR3 nucleotides: TGTGCCAGTAGTCTTTCCGGGACACTAAGTAACCAGCATTTT. Its translation is CASSLSGTLSNQHF.

This clonotype was seen ten or more times. V and J are TRBV11-2 and TRBJ2-5; D is ambiguous. CDR3 length: 14 amino acids. CDR1 is SGHAT and CDR2 is FQNNGV in the germline V gene. Trimming took off 4 bases at V and 7 bases at J, with 16 bases between the two ends. The CDR3 DNA reads as TGTGCCAGCAGCTGGTCCAATGCCGATATGACCCAGTACTTC. Translation: CASSWSNADMTQYF.